The 21 T cell receptor beta chains listed next were all sequenced from one sample in a study of T cells in Graves' hyperthyroidism and ophthalmopathy. The CDR3 regions of TCR beta were amplified from RNA transcripts. TCR CDR3 underwent first-round RT-PCR with the HTBI primer set. TCRdb re-called the multiplex PCR reads with MiXCR, one entry per CDR3 protein. The data hold a few hundred thousand distinct CDR3 sequences, with roughly 17% observed a single time. The sequencing input was blood. The receptor source for this set is a young woman with Graves' ophthalmopathy.

V usage is TRBV6-1 and J usage is TRBJ2-5; unclear D gene. V was pared by 0 bases and J by 5 bases, with 16 bases between. The CDR3 contains 16 residues. Per the germline V gene, CDR1 is MNHNS and CDR2 is SASEGT. CDR3 nucleotides: TGTGCCAGCAGTGAAGCCAATTTTGGCTCCCTCGAGACCCAGTACTTC. Translation: CASSEANFGSLETQYF.

The rearrangement joins TRBV2 to TRBJ2-7; D ambiguous. Germline V CDR1 and CDR2: SNHLY, FYNNEI. There are 13 residues in the CDR3. V lost 3 bases to trimming and J lost 0 bases, with 6 bases between them. In DNA, the CDR3 is TGTGCCAGCAGTGACGGTAACTCCTACGAGCAGTACTTC. As protein: CASSDGNSYEQYF.

This rearrangement joins TRBV11-2 to TRBJ1-1; 8 bases are shared with TRBD1. The germline V gene encodes CDR1 SGHAT and CDR2 FQNNGV. With 1 base clipped from V and 1 base from J, the junction kept 8 bases outside the gene matches. This CDR3 region has 17 residues. The CDR3 DNA is TGTGCCAGCAGCTTAGTAAGCGCAGGGGGCACGAACACTGAAGCTTTCTTT. Protein product: CASSLVSAGGTNTEAFF.

In the case of this clonotype: A read error may produce the germline difference seen at one junction end. The chain uses TRBV13 and TRBJ1-1; tentatively, D is TRBD1 (6 bases). Germline V gives CDR1 PRHDT, CDR2 FYEKMQ (reference sequence). This CDR3 has 15 residues. The CDR3, as DNA: TGTGGCAGCAGCGTAGGGGGTGGATGGAACACTGAAGCTTTCTTT. The encoded protein is CGSSVGGGWNTEAFF.

This clonotype was observed a few times. The chain links TRBV7-6 to TRBJ2-7; D remains ambiguous. Deletions cut 3 bases from V and 5 bases from J, with 14 bases between. Germline lookup yields CDR1 SGHVS and CDR2 FNYEAQ. The length of the CDR3 is 14 residues. CDR3 sequence: CASSFSPENNEQYF. The CDR3 nucleotides are TGTGCCAGCAGCTTTAGCCCCGAAAACAACGAGCAGTACTTC.

The chain couples TRBV27 to TRBJ2-1, with 10 bases aligning to TRBD1. V shed 9 bases and J 5 bases; nucleotides not matched to a gene: 7. Germline CDR1 and CDR2: MNHEY and SMNVEV (reference sequence). The CDR3 is made up of 14 amino acids. The DNA of the CDR3 is TGTGCCAGTGCCCCGGGACAGGGGAACAATGAGCAGTTCTTC. It is translated as CASAPGQGNNEQFF.

This clonotype came up many times. The gene calls are TRBV20-1 and TRBJ2-7; the D is unclear. Trimming removed 4 bases at V and 4 bases at J, with 11 bases between. The germline gives CDR1 DFQATT, CDR2 SNEGSKA (reference sequence). This CDR3 region has 12 residues. The CDR3 reads CSATDKEYEQYF. CDR3 bases: TGCAGTGCTACAGATAAGGAGTACGAGCAGTACTTC.

A word on this clonotype: One base away lies a much larger clone, so this may be a sequencing read error. This chain's CDR3 is CASSEGTRIYEQYF. The CDR3 nucleotides are TGTGCCAGCAGTGAAGGGACAAGGATCTACGAGCAGTACTTC. V usage is TRBV7-2 and J usage is TRBJ2-7; tentatively, D is TRBD1 (6 bases). CDR3 length: 14 residues. The germline V gene has CDR1 SGHTA and CDR2 FQGNSA. Trimming cost V 6 bases and J 3 bases, with 15 bases left between them.

This clonotype appeared many times. The chain uses TRBV2 and TRBJ1-5, with 8 bases fitting TRBD1. The CDR3 totals 14 residues. J lost 4 bases, V lost 8 bases, and 7 bases had no gene match. From germline, CDR1 is SNHLY and CDR2 FYNNEI. The CDR3 region is CASGYRGKNQPQHF. The CDR3 bases are TGTGCCAGCGGGTACAGGGGGAAAAATCAGCCCCAGCATTTT.

This clonotype has at least ten counts. The chain employs TRBV30 and TRBJ1-5; D possibly corresponds to TRBD1 (5 bases). The CDR3 has 14 amino acids. The germline V gene has CDR1 GTSNPN and CDR2 SVGIG (reference sequence). The ends were cut back, 3 bases at V and 8 bases at J, with 17 bases in the middle. DNA for the CDR3: TGTGCCTGGAGCGAGACCGGGGGTGCTGAGCCCCAGCATTTT. It encodes CAWSETGGAEPQHF.

Only one count was recorded for this clonotype. This sequence may be a read error, since a much larger clone differs from it by one base. The rearrangement uses TRBV27 and TRBJ2-1, with 10 bases that match TRBD2. The J call is uncertain, as TRBJ2-7 better fits the DNA end. The CDR3 loop spans 14 amino acids. CDR1 is MNHEY, CDR2 SMNVEV, per germline (reference sequence). CDR3 bases: TGTGCCAGCACGATAAGCGGGGGGGTGGATGAGCAGTACTTC. It codes for CASTISGGVDEQYF.

This rearrangement joins TRBV6-1 to TRBJ1-5; D is perhaps TRBD1 (6 bases). V lost 7 bases, J lost 2 bases, and 15 bases lay in between. Germline CDR1 MNHNS, CDR2 SASEGT. This CDR3 has 15 amino acids. CDR3 DNA sequence: TGTGCCAGCAAGGGGGAATACACGGGCAATCAGCCCCAGCATTTT. Translation: CASKGEYTGNQPQHF.

The chain joins TRBV3-1 to TRBJ2-2; D gene uncertain. CDR1 and CDR2 (germline): LGHDT, YNNKEL (reference sequence). This CDR3 region has 13 residues. The germline V and J ends were trimmed by 4 bases and 6 bases, with 9 bases remaining between them. CDR3 sequence: CASSPQGPGELFF. CDR3 coding DNA: TGTGCCAGCAGCCCCCAAGGTCCCGGGGAGCTGTTTTTT.

The chain is built from TRBV19 and TRBJ2-7; 9 positions match TRBD2. J was trimmed by 1 base and V by 3 bases; bases with no gene match: 1. Per the germline V gene, CDR1 is LNHDA and CDR2 is SQIVND (reference sequence). The CDR3 length is 14 residues. CDR3: CASSMTSGSYEQYF. The CDR3 region has the DNA TGTGCCAGTAGTATGACTAGCGGTTCCTACGAGCAGTACTTC.

In this sample, this clonotype turned up many times. V usage is TRBV29-1 and J usage is TRBJ1-1, with D perhaps matching TRBD1 (6 bases). The V gene's germline CDR1 is SQVTM and CDR2 ANQGSEA. V gave up 6 bases and J gave up 1 base, with 12 bases separating them. The CDR3 covers 13 residues. CDR3 bases: TGCAGCGTAGAACGGGACAAGAACACTGAAGCTTTCTTT. It yields the protein CSVERDKNTEAFF.

This clonotype showed up many times. The chain's CDR3 is CASSYPGNNQPQHF. The DNA of the CDR3 is TGTGCCAGCAGTTACCCAGGGAATAATCAGCCCCAGCATTTT. The V and J genes are TRBV2 and TRBJ1-5; possibly TRBD1 for D (5 bases). Trimming stripped 5 bases from V and 4 bases from J, with 12 bases between. Germline values: CDR1 SNHLY, CDR2 FYNNEI. The CDR3 sequence is 14 residues long.

In its sample, this clonotype was seen many times. V usage is TRBV28 and J usage is TRBJ2-1; 7 nucleotides line up with TRBD2. V dropped 5 bases and J dropped 8; count of bases not matched to a gene: 6. The CDR3 is 13 amino acids. Germline V gives CDR1 MDHEN, CDR2 SYDVKM. The DNA for the CDR3 is TGTGCCAGCAGTCCCCGTGGGGGGGATGAGCAGTTCTTC. Its protein product is CASSPRGGDEQFF. The variable domain in full, completed from reference TRBV28 and TRBJ2-1, reads DVKVTQSSRYLVKRTGEKVFLECVQDMDHENMFWYRQDPGLGLRLIYFSYDVKMKEKGDIPEGYSVSREKKERFSLILESASTNQTSMYLCASSPRGGDEQFFGPGTRLTVL.

In this sample, this clonotype turned up many times. This chain joins TRBV11-2 and TRBJ1-2, with D uncertain. CDR1 is SGHAT and CDR2 is FQNNGV in the germline V gene. Trimming left V 2 bases short and J 7 bases short, with 20 bases between. There are 16 residues in the CDR3. In DNA, the CDR3 is TGTGCCAGCAGCTTAAGAGGTCCACCCCGGTCCCTTGGCTACACCTTC. It yields the protein CASSLRGPPRSLGYTF.

This chain links TRBV9 with TRBJ1-2; D gene uncertain. This CDR3 spans 13 amino acids. The V gene's germline CDR1 is SGDLS and CDR2 YYNGEE. The ends were cut back, 0 bases at V and 8 bases at J, with 11 bases in the middle. CDR3: CASSVVESGGYTF. In DNA form, the CDR3 reads TGTGCCAGCAGCGTAGTTGAGAGTGGAGGCTACACCTTC.

This clonotype was counted only a few times. The rearrangement uses TRBV13 and TRBJ2-2; 9 bases fit TRBD1. The V gene's germline CDR1 is PRHDT and CDR2 FYEKMQ (reference sequence). The CDR3 is 15 amino acids. After removal of 1 base from V and 6 bases from J, the junction contained 3 bases not matched to a gene. CDR3 region: CASSLEGQGAGELFF. CDR3 nucleotide sequence: TGTGCCAGCAGCTTAGAGGGACAGGGTGCCGGGGAGCTGTTTTTT.

This clonotype was picked up a small number of times. The J gene is TRBJ2-1, the V gene TRBV4-3; D gene ambiguous. V dropped 1 base and J dropped 8 bases, with 9 bases sitting between them. Germline CDR1 LGHNA, CDR2 YSLEER. This CDR3 is 13 amino acids long. The CDR3 spells CASSQAILDEQFF. The CDR3 region has the DNA TGCGCCAGCAGCCAAGCAATTTTAGATGAGCAGTTCTTC.